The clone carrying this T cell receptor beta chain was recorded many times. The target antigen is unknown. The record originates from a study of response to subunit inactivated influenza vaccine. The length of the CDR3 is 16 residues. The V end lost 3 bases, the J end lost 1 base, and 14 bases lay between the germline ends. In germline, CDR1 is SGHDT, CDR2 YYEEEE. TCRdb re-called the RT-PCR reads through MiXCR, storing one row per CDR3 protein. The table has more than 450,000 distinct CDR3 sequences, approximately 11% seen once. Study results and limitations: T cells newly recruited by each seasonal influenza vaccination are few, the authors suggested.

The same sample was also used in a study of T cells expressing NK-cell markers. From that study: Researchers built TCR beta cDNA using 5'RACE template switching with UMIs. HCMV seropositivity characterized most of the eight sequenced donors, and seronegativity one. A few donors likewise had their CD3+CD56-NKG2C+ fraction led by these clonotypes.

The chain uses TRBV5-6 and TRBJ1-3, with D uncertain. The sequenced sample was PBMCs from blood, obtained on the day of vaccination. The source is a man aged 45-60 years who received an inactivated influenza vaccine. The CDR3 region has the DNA TGTGCCAGCAGCTCCCCGGTGGGCTGGTCTGGAAACACCATATATTTT. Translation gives CASSSPVGWSGNTIYF.